This T cell receptor (beta chain) is from a study of blood T cell repertoires in COVID-19. Background on the study: Acute and convalescent COVID-19 specimens originated in the United States, Italy and Spain. The cDNA or gDNA used as material had been derived from T cells, B-cell-depleted T cells, or PBMCs.

Per the study methods: Estimation of nucleated cell counts relied on the amplification of reference gene primers. The data were produced by immunoSEQ multiplex PCR, yet TCRdb's version contains in-frame clones alone and is incomplete. V, J and clone size reflect that table, while D and trimming were determined from the DNA. The table includes about 160,000 clones, approximately 91% detected once. The V segment lost 6 bases and the J segment 0 bases; nucleotides outside the gene matches: 5. The CDR3 has 14 residues. Germline CDR1 and CDR2: SGHNT and YYREEE (reference sequence). The sequence was obtained from a man in his forties or fifties with acute or convalescent COVID-19. Sequenced material: peripheral blood. The chain employs TRBV5-4 and TRBJ2-5, with TRBD2 matching over 7 bases. In DNA form, the CDR3 reads TGTGCCAGCACTCCGCGGGGGTACCAAGAGACCCAGTACTTC. This sequence encodes CASTPRGYQETQYF.